Below, 20 T cell receptor beta chains from the same sample are listed, as sequenced in a study of somatic mutations in T cells in chronic GVHD. Here immunoSEQ multiplex PCR was the method, and the copy in TCRdb shows in-frame clones only, minus some. Of fewer than 2,000 clones listed, approximately 63% were seen once; the top ten hold 45% to 70%. The source material was CD8+ T cells from blood. These receptors were obtained from a male patient between 50 and 60 years old with chronic graft-versus-host disease. Some T cells may possibly be graft donor cells.

The genes are TRBV10-2 and TRBJ2-3; TRBD2 agrees at 10 bases. There are 15 residues in the CDR3. Germline-derived CDR1 and CDR2 are WSHSY and SAAADI. With V trimmed by 6 bases and J by 5 bases, 8 bases remained unmatched. The CDR3 DNA is TGCGCCAGCAGCTCCATAGCGGGAGGTCTAGATACGCAGTATTTT. It encodes CASSSIAGGLDTQYF.

This clone was seen only a few times. The gene calls are TRBV6-4 and TRBJ2-1; 10 nucleotides match TRBD2. The ends lost 0 bases at V and 6 bases at J; junction bases unmatched: 2. This CDR3 is built from 15 residues. The germline gives CDR1 MRHNA, CDR2 SNTAGT. CDR3 DNA sequence: TGTGCCAGCAGTGACTCGATAGCGGGAGGCAATGAGCAGTTCTTC. Protein: CASSDSIAGGNEQFF.

The chain links TRBV5-8 to TRBJ1-2, with D possibly being TRBD1 (5 bases). V lost 3 bases, J lost 3 bases, and 9 bases lay in between. Looked up from germline, CDR1 is SGHTS and CDR2 is YDEGEE. This CDR3 is built from 13 residues. The CDR3 is CASSSLTDYGYTF. DNA for the CDR3: TGTGCCAGCAGCTCCCTGACAGACTATGGCTACACCTTC. The full variable domain, with the rest looked up from reference TRBV5-8 and TRBJ1-2, is EAGVTQSPTHLIKTRGQQATLRCSPISGHTSVYWYQQALGLGLQFLLWYDEGEERNRGNFPPRFSGRQFPNYSSELNVNALELEDSALYLCASSSLTDYGYTFGSGTRLTVV.

The chain couples TRBV27 to TRBJ1-5; D is possibly TRBD1 (6 bases). Trimming removed 5 bases from V and 4 bases from J, with 18 bases in between. The CDR3 is made up of 16 amino acids. Germline loops: CDR1 MNHEY, CDR2 SMNVEV (reference sequence). CDR3 sequence: CASSPHRTGRNQPQHF. The CDR3 DNA sequence: TGTGCCAGCAGTCCCCACCGAACAGGGCGGAATCAGCCCCAGCATTTT.

This chain joins TRBV2 and TRBJ2-1, with D perhaps matching TRBD1 (5 bases). Germline V lookup: CDR1 SNHLY, CDR2 FYNNEI. The CDR3 covers 13 residues. V gave up 6 bases and J gave up 1 base, with 7 bases separating them. CDR3 amino acids: CASRTVSYNEQFF. CDR3 nucleotide sequence: TGTGCCAGCAGGACAGTTTCCTACAATGAGCAGTTCTTC.

The V gene is TRBV7-2, the J gene TRBJ1-1; 11 positions match TRBD1. In germline, CDR1 is SGHTA, CDR2 FQGNSA. V lost 5 bases and J lost 4; bases outside the gene matches: 6. The CDR3 spans 15 residues. CDR3 sequence: CASSRGQGVGTEAFF. In nucleotides, the CDR3 is TGTGCCAGCAGCCGGGGACAGGGGGTCGGCACTGAAGCTTTCTTT.

The CDR3 DNA is TGTGCCAGCACCCCTCGTACTGGAAACACCATATATTTT. Translation: CASTPRTGNTIYF. The J gene is TRBJ1-3, the V gene TRBV27; D not resolved. The length of the CDR3 is 13 residues. V lost 7 bases, J lost 2 bases, and 9 bases lay in between. Germline lookup yields CDR1 MNHEY and CDR2 SMNVEV (reference sequence).

A remark on this clone: A read error is the likely source, as a far larger clone sits one nucleotide away. Other nucleotide sequences from this sample produce the same CDR3. V gene TRBV5-4 combines with J gene TRBJ1-2; D ambiguous. This CDR3 is built from 14 residues. CDR1 SGHNT and CDR2 YYREEE come from the germline V gene (reference sequence). V lost 3 bases, J lost 4 bases, and 13 bases lay in between. CDR3 sequence (DNA): TGTGCCAGCAGCTCCTCGCCCGGGGTCTATGGCTACACCTTC. Encoded protein: CASSSSPGVYGYTF.

This chain connects TRBV14 to TRBJ2-7; tentative D call: TRBD1 (6 bases). The V gene lost 2 bases and the J gene lost 2 bases, with 10 bases spanning the gap. Germline V gene lookup returns CDR1 SGHDN and CDR2 FVKESK. The CDR3 sequence is 14 residues long. CDR3 residues: CASSQSSGAYEQYF. CDR3 nucleotide sequence: TGTGCCAGCAGCCAATCCTCAGGGGCCTACGAGCAGTACTTC.

The chain joins TRBV14 to TRBJ1-1; the D gene is possibly TRBD1 (5 bases). From germline, CDR1 is SGHDN and CDR2 FVKESK. V was trimmed by 0 bases and J by 0 bases, leaving 14 bases between them. There are 17 residues in the CDR3. The CDR3 coding sequence is TGTGCCAGCAGCCAAGATTATCCGGAGGGACTGAACACTGAAGCTTTCTTT. This codes for CASSQDYPEGLNTEAFF.

The V gene is TRBV14, the J gene TRBJ1-1; TRBD1 matches at 9 bases. Germline-derived CDR1 and CDR2 are SGHDN and FVKESK. V trimming: 2 bases; J trimming: 5 bases; junction bases outside the gene matches: 3. This CDR3 contains 14 residues. The CDR3 loop reads CASSQRTGVTEAFF. DNA of the CDR3: TGTGCCAGCAGCCAACGGACAGGGGTAACTGAAGCTTTCTTT.

The rearrangement uses TRBV28 and TRBJ2-1, with 11 bases matching TRBD2. V lost 5 bases to trimming and J lost 8 bases; unmatched junction nucleotides: 11. Germline-derived CDR1 and CDR2 are MDHEN and SYDVKM. The CDR3 runs 16 residues. In DNA form, the CDR3 reads TGTGCCAGCAGTGGCAGGGCTAGCGGGAGGATAGATGAGCAGTTCTTC. Encoded protein: CASSGRASGRIDEQFF. The full variable domain, completed using reference TRBV28 and TRBJ2-1, is DVKVTQSSRYLVKRTGEKVFLECVQDMDHENMFWYRQDPGLGLRLIYFSYDVKMKEKGDIPEGYSVSREKKERFSLILESASTNQTSMYLCASSGRASGRIDEQFFGPGTRLTVL.

The J gene is TRBJ2-1, the V gene TRBV7-2, with TRBD2 matching 7 bases. Germline CDR1 SGHTA, CDR2 FQGNSA. The junction had 7 bases not matched to a gene; V was cut back by 3 bases and J by 5 bases. CDR3 length: 15 residues. CDR3 bases: TGTGCCAGCAGCTTGGGGACCGGGGGGAACAATGAGCAGTTCTTC. It specifies CASSLGTGGNNEQFF.

This clone was seen more than once but under ten times. The rearrangement links TRBV6-6 to TRBJ2-2; the D gene is possibly TRBD2 (7 bases). The V and J ends lost 2 bases and 8 bases respectively, with 9 bases between them. Per the germline V gene, CDR1 is MNHNY and CDR2 is SVGAGI (reference sequence). CDR3 length: 13 amino acids. In DNA, the CDR3 is TGTGCCAGCAGTTACGGGGGGGCTGGGGAGCTGTTTTTT. It yields the protein CASSYGGAGELFF.

V gene TRBV28 combines with J gene TRBJ2-4, with 7 bases fitting TRBD2. The CDR3 totals 14 residues. Germline V gene data show CDR1 as MDHEN and CDR2 as SYDVKM. V was pared by 8 bases and J by 6 bases, with 10 bases of the junction left unmatched. The CDR3 sequence: CASLTSGEGNIQYF. CDR3 DNA: TGTGCCAGCTTGACGAGCGGGGAGGGAAACATTCAGTACTTC.

Relative to its sample, this clone is large. J is TRBJ2-7 and V is TRBV4-3, with 8 bases identical to TRBD1. Germline trimming cut 5 bases from V and 3 bases from J; bases unmatched to any gene: 3. This CDR3 is built from 13 residues. Germline CDR1 LGHNA, CDR2 YSLEER. The CDR3 DNA sequence: TGCGCCAGCAGCGATGGACAGGGCTACGAGCAGTACTTC. Translating gives CASSDGQGYEQYF.

V and J are TRBV5-4 and TRBJ1-5; no firm D call. Between the trimmed V and J ends, which lost 1 base and 0 bases, there was a span of 8 bases. The CDR3 extends over 15 amino acids. Germline-derived CDR1 and CDR2 are SGHNT and YYREEE (reference sequence). CDR3 DNA: TGTGCCAGCAGCTTGTCCTCCCGTAGCAATCAGCCCCAGCATTTT. The encoded protein is CASSLSSRSNQPQHF. Using reference TRBV5-4 and TRBJ1-5 for the parts outside the CDR3, the full variable domain is ETGVTQSPTHLIKTRGQQVTLRCSSQSGHNTVSWYQQALGQGPQFIFQYYREEENGRGNFPPRFSGLQFPNYSSELNVNALELDDSALYLCASSLSSRSNQPQHFGDGTRLSIL.

This sequence joins TRBV2 and TRBJ2-2; TRBD2 is a possible D gene (5 bases). Germline V gives CDR1 SNHLY, CDR2 FYNNEI. V lost 2 bases to trimming and J lost 7 bases, with 14 bases between them. This CDR3 has 15 amino acids. The CDR3 DNA reads TGTGCCAGCAGTGAACGGGGAAGGTCTGGCGGGGAGCTGTTTTTT. Residues: CASSERGRSGGELFF.

On this clone itself: A single base is all that separates this from a far larger clone, so a read error is likely. The sample contains more than one DNA sequence encoding this CDR3. The chain couples TRBV5-6 to TRBJ1-2; D might be TRBD1 (5 bases). CDR1 and CDR2 from the germline V gene are SGHDT and YYEEEE. The CDR3 extends over 12 amino acids. The V end was cut by 0 bases, the J end by 14 bases, with 14 bases between. CDR3 nucleotides: TGTGCCAGCAGCTTGGGGGGCAGTGGGGCTACCTTC. The encoded protein is CASSLGGSGATF.

The chain carries TRBV7-9 and TRBJ1-1; tentative D call: TRBD1 (6 bases). The CDR3 totals 15 residues. The V gene lost 5 bases and the J gene lost 3 bases, with 16 bases spanning the gap. The germline V gene has CDR1 SEHNR and CDR2 FQNEAQ (reference sequence). CDR3 nucleotides: TGTGCCAGCAGCCCCTGGGGGGGGGCGGACACTGAAGCTTTCTTT. As protein: CASSPWGGADTEAFF.